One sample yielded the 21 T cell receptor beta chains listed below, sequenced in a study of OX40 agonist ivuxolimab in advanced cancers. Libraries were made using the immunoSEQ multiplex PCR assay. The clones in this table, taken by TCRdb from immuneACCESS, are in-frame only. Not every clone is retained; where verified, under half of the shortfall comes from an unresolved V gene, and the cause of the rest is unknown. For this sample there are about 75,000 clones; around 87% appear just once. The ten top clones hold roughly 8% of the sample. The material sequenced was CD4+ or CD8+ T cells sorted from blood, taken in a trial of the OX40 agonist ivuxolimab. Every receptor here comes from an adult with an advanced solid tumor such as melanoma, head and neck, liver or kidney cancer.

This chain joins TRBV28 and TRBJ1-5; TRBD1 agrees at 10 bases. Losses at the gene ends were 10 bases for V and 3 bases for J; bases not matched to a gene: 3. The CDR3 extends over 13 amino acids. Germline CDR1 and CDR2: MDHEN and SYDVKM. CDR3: CAIDRGLNQPQHF. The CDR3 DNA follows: TGTGCCATCGACAGGGGGCTCAATCAGCCCCAGCATTTT.

The CDR3 region is CASSFNTGGNQPQHF. The CDR3, as DNA: TGTGCCAGCAGCTTTAACACCGGGGGCAATCAGCCCCAGCATTTT. The chain has TRBV7-2 and TRBJ1-5; D is ambiguous. V shed 3 bases and J shed 2 bases, with 11 bases lying between them. The germline V gene has CDR1 SGHTA and CDR2 FQGNSA. CDR3 length: 15 residues.

The CDR3 spells CASTPGTVSSSNTGELFF. CDR3 nucleotide sequence: TGTGCCAGCACTCCCGGGACAGTCTCCTCTTCGAACACCGGGGAGCTGTTTTTT. V gene TRBV5-8 combines with J gene TRBJ2-2, with 7 bases identical to TRBD1. Germline V lookup: CDR1 SGHTS, CDR2 YDEGEE. J lost 0 bases, V lost 6 bases, and 14 bases had no gene match. The CDR3 contains 18 residues.

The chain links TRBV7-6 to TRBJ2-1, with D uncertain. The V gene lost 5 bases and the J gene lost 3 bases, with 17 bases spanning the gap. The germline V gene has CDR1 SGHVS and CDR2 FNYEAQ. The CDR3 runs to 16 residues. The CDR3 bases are TGTGCCAGCAGCGCCGCTTCAGTGGGCGGCTACAATGAGCAGTTCTTC. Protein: CASSAASVGGYNEQFF.

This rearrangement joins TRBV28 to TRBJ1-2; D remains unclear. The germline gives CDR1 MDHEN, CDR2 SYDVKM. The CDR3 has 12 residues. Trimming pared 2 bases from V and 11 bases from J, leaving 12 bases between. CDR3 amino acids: CASSLATHWYTF. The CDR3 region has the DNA TGTGCCAGCAGTTTAGCGACTCACTGGTACACCTTC.

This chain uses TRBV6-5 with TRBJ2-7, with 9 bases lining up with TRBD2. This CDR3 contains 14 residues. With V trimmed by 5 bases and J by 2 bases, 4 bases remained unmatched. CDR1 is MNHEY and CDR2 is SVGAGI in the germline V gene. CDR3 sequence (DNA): TGTGCCAGCAGTCGGGGACTAGCAGCCTACGAGCAGTACTTC. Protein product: CASSRGLAAYEQYF.

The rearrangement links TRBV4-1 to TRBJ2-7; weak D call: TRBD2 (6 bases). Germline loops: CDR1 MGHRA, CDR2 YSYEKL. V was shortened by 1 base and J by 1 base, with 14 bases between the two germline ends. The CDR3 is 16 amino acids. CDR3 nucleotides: TGCGCCAGCAGCCAAGCGGAGCGGACTACGTCCTACGAGCAGTACTTC. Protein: CASSQAERTTSYEQYF.

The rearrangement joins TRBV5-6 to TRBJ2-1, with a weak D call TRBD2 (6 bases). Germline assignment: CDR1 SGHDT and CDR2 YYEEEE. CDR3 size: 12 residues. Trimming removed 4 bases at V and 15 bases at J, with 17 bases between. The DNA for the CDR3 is TGTGCCAGCAGCCTGGAGGGGCTTGTTGCGTTCTTC. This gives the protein CASSLEGLVAFF.

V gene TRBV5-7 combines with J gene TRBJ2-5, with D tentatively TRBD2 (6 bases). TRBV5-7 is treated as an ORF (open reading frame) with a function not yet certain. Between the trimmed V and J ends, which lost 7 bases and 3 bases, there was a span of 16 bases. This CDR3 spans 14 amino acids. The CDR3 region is CASAGRGLEETQYF. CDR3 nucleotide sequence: TGTGCCAGCGCTGGGCGGGGATTGGAAGAGACCCAGTACTTC.

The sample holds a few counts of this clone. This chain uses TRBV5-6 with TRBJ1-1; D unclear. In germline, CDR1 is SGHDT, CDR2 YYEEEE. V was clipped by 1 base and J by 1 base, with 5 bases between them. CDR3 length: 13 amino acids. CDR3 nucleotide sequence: TGTGCCAGCAGCTTGAGGCAGAACACTGAAGCTTTCTTT. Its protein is CASSLRQNTEAFF. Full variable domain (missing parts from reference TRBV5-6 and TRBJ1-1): DAGVTQSPTHLIKTRGQQVTLRCSPKSGHDTVSWYQQALGQGPQFIFQYYEEEERQRGNFPDRFSGHQFPNYSSELNVNALLLGDSALYLCASSLRQNTEAFFGQGTRLTVV.

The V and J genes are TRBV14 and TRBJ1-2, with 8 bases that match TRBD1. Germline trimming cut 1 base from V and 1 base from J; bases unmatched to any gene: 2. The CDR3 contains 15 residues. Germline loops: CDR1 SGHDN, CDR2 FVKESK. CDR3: CASSQGQGFNYGYTF. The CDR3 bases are TGTGCCAGCAGCCAAGGACAGGGGTTTAACTATGGCTACACCTTC. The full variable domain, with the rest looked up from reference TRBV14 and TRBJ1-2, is EAGVTQFPSHSVIEKGQTVTLRCDPISGHDNLYWYRRVMGKEIKFLLHFVKESKQDESGMPNNRFLAERTGGTYSTLKVQPAELEDSGVYFCASSQGQGFNYGYTFGSGTRLTVV.

The CDR3: CASSLAGGYEQYF. The DNA of the CDR3 is TGTGCCAGCAGTTTAGCGGGGGGATACGAGCAGTACTTC. J is TRBJ2-5 and V is TRBV28; TRBD2 aligns across 8 bases. The assigned J gene may be wrong: the sequence end matches TRBJ2-7 better. The CDR3 runs to 13 residues. CDR1 and CDR2 from the germline V gene are MDHEN and SYDVKM.

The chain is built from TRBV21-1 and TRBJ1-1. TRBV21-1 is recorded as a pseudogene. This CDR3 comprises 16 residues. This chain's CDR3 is CASSNGGPGMNTEAFF. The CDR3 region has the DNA TGTGCCAGCAGCAATGGAGGTCCGGGCATGAACACTGAAGCTTTCTTT.

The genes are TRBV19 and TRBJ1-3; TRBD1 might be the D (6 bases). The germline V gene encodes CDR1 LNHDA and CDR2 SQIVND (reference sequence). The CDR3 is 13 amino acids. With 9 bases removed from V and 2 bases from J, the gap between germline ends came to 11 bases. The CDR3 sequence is CASLGDTGNTIYF. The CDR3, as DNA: TGTGCCAGCCTGGGGGACACTGGAAACACCATATATTTT.

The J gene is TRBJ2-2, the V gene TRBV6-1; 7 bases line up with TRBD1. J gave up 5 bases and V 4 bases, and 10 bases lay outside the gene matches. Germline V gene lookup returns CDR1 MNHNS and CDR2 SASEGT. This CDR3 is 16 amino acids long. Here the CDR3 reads CASSVGRGKLTGELFF. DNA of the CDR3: TGTGCCAGCAGTGTGGGCAGGGGGAAGTTAACCGGGGAGCTGTTTTTT.

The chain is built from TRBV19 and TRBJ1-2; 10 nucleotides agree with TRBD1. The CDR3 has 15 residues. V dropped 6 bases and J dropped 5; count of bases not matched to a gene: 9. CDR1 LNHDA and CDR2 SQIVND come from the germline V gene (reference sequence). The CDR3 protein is CASSPTGGARYGYTF. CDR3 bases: TGTGCCAGTAGCCCGACAGGGGGCGCCCGGTATGGCTACACCTTC.

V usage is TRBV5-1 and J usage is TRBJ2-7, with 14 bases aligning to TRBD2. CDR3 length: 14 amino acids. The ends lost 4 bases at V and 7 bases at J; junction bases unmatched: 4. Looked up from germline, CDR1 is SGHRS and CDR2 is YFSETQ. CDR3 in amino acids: CASSPGTSGGEQYF. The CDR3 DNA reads TGCGCCAGCAGCCCTGGGACTAGCGGGGGAGAGCAGTACTTC.

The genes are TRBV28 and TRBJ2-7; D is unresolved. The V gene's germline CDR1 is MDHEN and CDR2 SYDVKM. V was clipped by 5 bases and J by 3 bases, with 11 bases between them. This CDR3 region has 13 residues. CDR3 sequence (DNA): TGTGCCAGCAGTCCCCCCGCCCTCTACGAGCAGTACTTC. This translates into CASSPPALYEQYF.

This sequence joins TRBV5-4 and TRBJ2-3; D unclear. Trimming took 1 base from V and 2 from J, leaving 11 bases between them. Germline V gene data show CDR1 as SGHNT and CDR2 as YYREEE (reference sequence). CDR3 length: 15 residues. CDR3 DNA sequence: TGTGCCAGCAGCTTGCGGCGAAGCCACACAGATACGCAGTATTTT. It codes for CASSLRRSHTDTQYF.

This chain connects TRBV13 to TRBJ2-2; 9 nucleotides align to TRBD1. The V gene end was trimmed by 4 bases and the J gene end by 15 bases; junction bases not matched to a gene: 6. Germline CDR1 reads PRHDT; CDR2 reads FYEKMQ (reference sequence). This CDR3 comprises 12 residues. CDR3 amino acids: CASSSGTGRLFF. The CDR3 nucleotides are TGTGCCAGCAGCTCCGGGACAGGGAGGTTGTTTTTT.

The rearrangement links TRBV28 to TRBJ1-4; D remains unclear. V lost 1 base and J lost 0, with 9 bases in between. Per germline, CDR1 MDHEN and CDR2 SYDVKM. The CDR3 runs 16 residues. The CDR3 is CASSLSGITTNEKLFF. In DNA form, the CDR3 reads TGTGCCAGCAGTTTATCTGGGATTACAACTAATGAAAAACTGTTTTTT.